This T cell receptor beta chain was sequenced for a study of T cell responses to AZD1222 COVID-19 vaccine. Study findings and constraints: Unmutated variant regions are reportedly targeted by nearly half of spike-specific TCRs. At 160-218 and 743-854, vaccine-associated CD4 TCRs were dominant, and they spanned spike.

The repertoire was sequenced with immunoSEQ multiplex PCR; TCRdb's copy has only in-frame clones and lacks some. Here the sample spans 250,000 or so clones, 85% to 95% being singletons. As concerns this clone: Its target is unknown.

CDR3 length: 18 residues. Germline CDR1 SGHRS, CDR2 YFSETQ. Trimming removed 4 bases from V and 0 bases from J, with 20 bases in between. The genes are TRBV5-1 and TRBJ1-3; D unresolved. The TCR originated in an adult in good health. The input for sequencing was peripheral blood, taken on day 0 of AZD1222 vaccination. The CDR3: CASSPSGSAAFSGNTIYF. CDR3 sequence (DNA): TGCGCCAGCAGCCCCTCCGGTTCGGCTGCTTTCTCTGGAAACACCATATATTTT.